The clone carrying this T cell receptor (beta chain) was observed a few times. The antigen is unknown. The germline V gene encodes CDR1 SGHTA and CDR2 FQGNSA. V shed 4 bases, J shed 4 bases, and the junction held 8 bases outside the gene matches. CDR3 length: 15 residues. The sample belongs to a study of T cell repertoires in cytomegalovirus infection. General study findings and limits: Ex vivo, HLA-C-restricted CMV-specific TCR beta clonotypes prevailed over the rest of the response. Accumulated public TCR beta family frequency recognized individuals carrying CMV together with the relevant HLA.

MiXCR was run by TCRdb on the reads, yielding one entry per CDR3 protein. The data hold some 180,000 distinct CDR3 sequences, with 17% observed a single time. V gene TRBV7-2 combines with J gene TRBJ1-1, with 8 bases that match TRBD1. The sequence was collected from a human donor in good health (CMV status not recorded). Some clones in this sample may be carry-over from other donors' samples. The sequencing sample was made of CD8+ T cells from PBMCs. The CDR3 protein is CASSYQQGAGTEAFF. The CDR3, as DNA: TGTGCCAGCAGCTACCAGCAGGGGGCCGGCACTGAAGCTTTCTTT. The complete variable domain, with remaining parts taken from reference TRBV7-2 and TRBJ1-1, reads GAGVSQSPSNKVTEKGKDVELRCDPISGHTALYWYRQSLGQGLEFLIYFQGNSAPDKSGLPSDRFSAERTGGSVSTLTIQRTQQEDSAVYLCASSYQQGAGTEAFFGQGTRLTVV.